Following are 17 T cell receptor beta chains from one sample sequenced in a study of blood T cell repertoires in COVID-19. The method was immunoSEQ multiplex PCR; TCRdb's version includes in-frame clones alone and lacks a portion of them. This table holds about 250,000 clones, under 85% found once. Source material: peripheral blood. These receptors were obtained from a human donor in a cohort sampled during active COVID-19.

V usage is TRBV7-9 and J usage is TRBJ2-1, with 13 bases fitting TRBD2. The CDR3 totals 17 residues. V dropped 6 bases and J dropped 8; count of bases not matched to a gene: 13. Germline lookup yields CDR1 SEHNR and CDR2 FQNEAQ (reference sequence). The chain's CDR3 is CASRKAVLAGGRDEQFF. CDR3 in DNA: TGTGCCAGCAGAAAGGCGGTACTAGCGGGGGGGCGAGATGAGCAGTTCTTC.

The chain recombines TRBV5-1 with TRBJ2-1, with 8 bases aligning to TRBD1. V shed 0 bases, J shed 1 base, and the junction held 3 bases outside the gene matches. Germline assignment: CDR1 SGHRS and CDR2 YFSETQ. This CDR3 region has 16 residues. The DNA for the CDR3 is TGCGCCAGCAGCTTGGCGGGGACAGGTTCCTACAATGAGCAGTTCTTC. Residues: CASSLAGTGSYNEQFF.

The chain links TRBV5-1 to TRBJ2-1; 7 bases match TRBD1. CDR3 length equals 15 residues. CDR1 is SGHRS, CDR2 YFSETQ, per germline. J lost 9 bases, V lost 3 bases, and 12 bases had no gene match. CDR3 protein: CASSSGQKKLGEQFF. CDR3 in DNA: TGCGCCAGCAGCTCGGGACAGAAAAAACTTGGTGAGCAGTTCTTC.

The chain links TRBV18 to TRBJ2-2, with no clear D. The germline V gene has CDR1 KGHSH and CDR2 LQKENI. The ends were cut back, 6 bases at V and 1 base at J, with 12 bases in the middle. CDR3 size: 15 residues. The CDR3 DNA sequence: TGTGCCAGCTCCCTGCAGCGTGAGAACACCGGGGAGCTGTTTTTT. Residues: CASSLQRENTGELFF.

The chain joins TRBV5-1 to TRBJ2-1, with D possibly TRBD2 on 6 matching bases. Per germline, CDR1 SGHRS and CDR2 YFSETQ. The CDR3 length is 15 residues. Trimming stripped 2 bases from V and 4 bases from J, with 13 bases between. In DNA form, the CDR3 reads TGCGCCAGCAGCTTATCGGGAGTAATTTACAATGAGCAGTTCTTC. This codes for CASSLSGVIYNEQFF.

The chain carries TRBV28 and TRBJ1-4, with D perhaps matching TRBD1 (5 bases). Germline-derived CDR1 and CDR2 are MDHEN and SYDVKM. CDR3 length: 13 residues. V shed 7 bases and J shed 6 bases, with 12 bases lying between them. The CDR3, as DNA: TGTGCCAGCATTACCTCGACAGATGAAAAACTGTTTTTT. It specifies CASITSTDEKLFF.

This chain connects TRBV18 to TRBJ2-3, with 7 nucleotides matching TRBD2. Germline trimming cut 0 bases from V and 1 base from J; bases unmatched to any gene: 1. Germline V gene sequence: CDR1 KGHSH, CDR2 LQKENI. The CDR3 is made up of 15 amino acids. CDR3 region: CASSPPGGGTDTQYF. The CDR3 coding sequence is TGTGCCAGCTCACCACCTGGGGGGGGCACAGATACGCAGTATTTT.

This chain connects TRBV19 to TRBJ1-6; D call uncertain. From germline, CDR1 is LNHDA and CDR2 SQIVND (reference sequence). This CDR3 comprises 18 residues. The V gene lost 7 bases and the J gene lost 0 bases, with 19 bases spanning the gap. This CDR3 reads CASTQAGSISSYNSPLHF. The CDR3 region has the DNA TGTGCCAGTACCCAGGCGGGCAGTATTAGCTCCTATAATTCACCCCTCCACTTT.

The chain combines TRBV10-3 with TRBJ2-1, with 14 bases that match TRBD2. Germline V CDR1 and CDR2: ENHRY, SYGVKD. This CDR3 has 18 amino acids. With 11 bases clipped from V and 6 bases from J, the junction kept 18 bases outside the gene matches. CDR3: CASSPSGTSGSMGNEQFF. The DNA of the CDR3 is TGTGCCTCCTCTCCTTCCGGGACTAGCGGGAGTATGGGCAATGAGCAGTTCTTC.

The chain couples TRBV19 to TRBJ2-5; maybe TRBD1 (6 bases). Germline CDR1 LNHDA, CDR2 SQIVND (reference sequence). This CDR3 comprises 17 residues. Trimming stripped 7 bases from V and 5 bases from J, with 26 bases between. The CDR3 DNA sequence: TGTGCCAGTACCGCAGGTACAGGGTGGTCGGTACGGGAGACCCAGTACTTC. Protein: CASTAGTGWSVRETQYF.

The chain has TRBV7-9 and TRBJ2-5; 7 bases agree with TRBD1. The germline V gene encodes CDR1 SEHNR and CDR2 FQNEAQ (reference sequence). V shed 5 bases and J 5 bases; nucleotides not matched to a gene: 14. The length of the CDR3 is 16 residues. CDR3 DNA: TGTGCCAGCAGCACACTACGACAGGGTGCGTCGGAGACCCAGTACTTC. This encodes CASSTLRQGASETQYF.

The V call is TRBV27, the J call TRBJ1-1, with D maybe TRBD1 (6 bases). The CDR3 is 17 residues long. The V gene's germline CDR1 is MNHEY and CDR2 SMNVEV (reference sequence). Trimming removed 7 bases at V and 0 bases at J, with 21 bases between. This CDR3 reads CASIPPGQRTLNTEAFF. CDR3 DNA sequence: TGTGCCAGCATTCCCCCCGGACAGCGTACTCTGAACACTGAAGCTTTCTTT.

The chain carries TRBV7-3 and TRBJ2-1; 15 nucleotides align to TRBD2. Germline-derived CDR1 and CDR2 are SGHTA and FQGTGA. This CDR3 has 17 amino acids. Losses at the gene ends were 5 bases for V and 3 bases for J; bases not matched to a gene: 5. CDR3: CASSARTSGGDYNEQFF. The CDR3, as DNA: TGTGCCAGCAGCGCCCGGACTAGCGGGGGGGACTACAATGAGCAGTTCTTC.

About this clone: In the same sample, other DNA sequences code for this CDR3. The CDR3 spells CASSPDSSYEQYF. As DNA, the CDR3 is TGTGCCAGCTCACCGGACTCCTCCTACGAGCAGTACTTC. The V gene is TRBV18, the J gene TRBJ2-7; D possibly corresponds to TRBD2 (5 bases). Germline CDR1 reads KGHSH; CDR2 reads LQKENI. The V end was cut by 3 bases, the J end by 0 bases, with 6 bases between. This CDR3 is 13 amino acids long.

Written as DNA, the CDR3 is TGTGCCAGCAGCGGGGCGGGGGTAAATGAAAAACTGTTTTTT. This gives the protein CASSGAGVNEKLFF. This rearrangement joins TRBV7-9 to TRBJ1-4; D is perhaps TRBD1 (5 bases). Germline CDR1 and CDR2: SEHNR and FQNEAQ (reference sequence). V gave up 5 bases and J gave up 5 bases, with 12 bases separating them. This CDR3 contains 14 residues.

The chain joins TRBV15 to TRBJ2-5, with a weak D call TRBD1 (5 bases). V was trimmed by 0 bases and J by 2 bases, leaving 22 bases between them. In germline, CDR1 is LNHNV, CDR2 YYDKDF (reference sequence). There are 19 residues in the CDR3. DNA of the CDR3: TGTGCCACCAGCAGAGATGCAAACACTGGGTTAGGGGTACAAGAGACCCAGTACTTC. Translation gives CATSRDANTGLGVQETQYF.

This clone was detected a few times. The rearrangement uses TRBV5-1 and TRBJ2-7, with D possibly being TRBD1 (5 bases). The CDR3 sequence is 13 residues long. V lost 0 bases to trimming and J lost 5 bases, with 9 bases between them. The germline CDR1 and CDR2 sequences are SGHRS and YFSETQ. Here the CDR3 reads CASSLAGNNEQYF. The CDR3 DNA reads as TGCGCCAGCAGCTTGGCAGGGAACAACGAGCAGTACTTC.